A single sample is the source of the 22 T cell receptor beta chains below, sequenced in a study of tumour-infiltrating T cells in Burkitt lymphoma. The repertoire was sequenced with immunoSEQ multiplex PCR; TCRdb's copy has only in-frame clones and lacks some. Here the sample spans about 13,000 clones, about 85% being singletons. What was sequenced was tumor tissue. Every receptor here comes from a human donor with diffuse large B-cell lymphoma.

The rearrangement links TRBV21-1 to TRBJ2-3; the tabulated D call, TRBD2, remains unverified against the DNA. TRBV21-1 is tagged as a pseudogene. The CDR3 contains 18 residues. CDR3 coding DNA: TGTGCCAGCAGCCTCAACCCGACCAGCGGGAGGGCCTGGGATACGCAGTATTTT. Translating it yields CASSLNPTSGRAWDTQYF.

This chain connects TRBV2 to TRBJ1-2; TRBD1 aligns across 10 bases. The V segment lost 3 bases and the J segment 3 bases; nucleotides outside the gene matches: 7. The CDR3 runs 16 residues. Per germline, CDR1 SNHLY and CDR2 FYNNEI. CDR3 in amino acids: CASSDIGTGVHYGYTF. CDR3 bases: TGTGCCAGCAGTGATATTGGGACAGGGGTCCACTATGGCTACACCTTC.

The chain is built from TRBV6-6 and TRBJ1-4; D is unresolved. The CDR3 has 13 residues. V shed 6 bases and J shed 7 bases, with 12 bases lying between them. The germline V gene encodes CDR1 MNHNY and CDR2 SVGAGI (reference sequence). The CDR3 reads CASSPKKGEKLFF. DNA for the CDR3: TGTGCCAGCAGCCCAAAGAAAGGTGAAAAACTGTTTTTT.

For the CDR3, the DNA is TGTGCCAGCAGGCCCACCGGGACTAGCGGGGGGGCGAGGAACACCGGGGAGCTGTTTTTT. This sequence encodes CASRPTGTSGGARNTGELFF. The V gene is TRBV2, the J gene TRBJ2-2, with 16 bases lining up with TRBD2. CDR1 and CDR2 from the germline V gene are SNHLY and FYNNEI. The CDR3 sequence is 20 residues long. Losses at the gene ends were 6 bases for V and 1 base for J; bases not matched to a gene: 11.

CDR3 sequence (DNA): TGTGCCAGCTCAAAACGTGACAGTGAAGCTTTCTTT. Translating gives CASSKRDSEAFF. This chain joins TRBV18 and TRBJ1-1; TRBD1 is a possible D gene (5 bases). The germline CDR1 and CDR2 sequences are KGHSH and LQKENI. The CDR3 totals 12 residues. V lost 5 bases and J lost 7, with 11 bases in between. The variable domain in full, completed from reference TRBV18 and TRBJ1-1, reads NAGVMQNPRHLVRRRGQEARLRCSPMKGHSHVYWYRQLPEEGLKFMVYLQKENIIDESGMPKERFSAEFPKEGPSILRIQQVVRGDSAAYFCASSKRDSEAFFGQGTRLTVV.

The V gene is TRBV10-3, the J gene TRBJ1-6; the D gene is possibly TRBD1 (6 bases). The V gene lost 10 bases and the J gene lost 10 bases, with 17 bases spanning the gap. From germline, CDR1 is ENHRY and CDR2 SYGVKD. The CDR3 totals 13 residues. This chain's CDR3 is CASCGGRESPLHF. In nucleotides, the CDR3 is TGTGCCAGCTGCGGGGGGCGCGAGTCACCCCTCCACTTT.

V and J are TRBV4-1 and TRBJ2-7, with D perhaps matching TRBD1 (5 bases). There are 13 residues in the CDR3. The germline V and J ends were trimmed by 3 bases and 1 base, with 7 bases remaining between them. CDR1 and CDR2 from the germline V gene are MGHRA and YSYEKL. CDR3 residues: CASSQGPSYEQYF. The CDR3 region has the DNA TGCGCCAGCAGCCAGGGGCCATCCTACGAGCAGTACTTC.

The CDR3 here is CASSFLTGVDYGYTF. Here the CDR3 DNA reads TGTGCCAGCAGCTTTCTTACAGGGGTGGACTATGGCTACACCTTC. This chain links TRBV7-6 with TRBJ1-2; 7 nucleotides line up with TRBD1. CDR3 length equals 15 residues. The germline gives CDR1 SGHVS, CDR2 FNYEAQ. Trimming at V came to 3 bases and at J to 3 bases, leaving 7 bases not matched to a gene.

The chain employs TRBV7-9 and TRBJ2-3, with D possibly being TRBD1 (6 bases). Germline V lookup: CDR1 SEHNR, CDR2 FQNEAQ (reference sequence). CDR3 length: 13 amino acids. V lost 5 bases and J lost 5, with 11 bases in between. CDR3 loop: CASSPTGRDTQYF. CDR3 coding DNA: TGTGCCAGCAGCCCTACAGGGAGAGATACGCAGTATTTT.

The J gene is TRBJ2-3, the V gene TRBV7-3; no firm D call. The CDR3 spans 15 residues. Germline V gives CDR1 SGHTA, CDR2 FQGTGA. V was pared by 0 bases and J by 0 bases, with 7 bases between. CDR3 nucleotides: TGTGCCAGCAGCTTAACGAGCGCTAGCACAGATACGCAGTATTTT. Translation: CASSLTSASTDTQYF.

This chain connects TRBV27 to TRBJ2-3; TRBD2 matches at 9 bases. Germline V gene sequence: CDR1 MNHEY, CDR2 SMNVEV (reference sequence). This CDR3 is 15 amino acids long. The V gene end was trimmed by 6 bases and the J gene end by 2 bases; junction bases not matched to a gene: 6. In DNA form, the CDR3 reads TGTGCCAGCAGGAAATTAGCGGGGGACACAGATACGCAGTATTTT. Translated, it gives CASRKLAGDTDTQYF.

V is TRBV28 and J is TRBJ1-4; maybe TRBD1 (6 bases). The CDR3 has 13 residues. Germline V gene sequence: CDR1 MDHEN, CDR2 SYDVKM. Trimming removed 2 bases from V and 8 bases from J, with 9 bases in between. DNA for the CDR3: TGTGCCAGCAGTTTACAGGGGAGAGAAAAACTGTTTTTT. Encoded protein: CASSLQGREKLFF.

This sequence joins TRBV9 and TRBJ1-1; D remains unclear. This CDR3 is built from 15 residues. CDR1 is SGDLS and CDR2 is YYNGEE in the germline V gene. Trimming cost V 2 bases and J 3 bases, with 14 bases left between them. CDR3 residues: CASSVEGVRDTEAFF. CDR3 nucleotide sequence: TGTGCCAGCAGCGTGGAGGGAGTACGGGACACTGAAGCTTTCTTT.

The gene calls are TRBV6-6 and TRBJ2-1; 9 bases are a match to TRBD2. V dropped 8 bases and J dropped 7; count of bases not matched to a gene: 6. The CDR3 runs 13 residues. Per germline, CDR1 MNHNY and CDR2 SVGAGI (reference sequence). The CDR3 loop reads CASLLAGNNEQFF. The CDR3 nucleotides are TGTGCCAGCCTGCTAGCGGGAAATAATGAGCAGTTCTTC.

V usage is TRBV2 and J usage is TRBJ2-7; the D gene could be TRBD1 or TRBD2 (7 bases each). V lost 7 bases and J lost 3, with 19 bases in between. This CDR3 is built from 15 residues. In germline, CDR1 is SNHLY, CDR2 FYNNEI. The CDR3 spells CASILQGGRGYEQYF. The CDR3 bases are TGTGCCAGCATCCTCCAGGGGGGGAGAGGCTACGAGCAGTACTTC.

This chain uses TRBV19 with TRBJ2-7; 12 nucleotides agree with TRBD2. In germline, CDR1 is LNHDA, CDR2 SQIVND (reference sequence). This CDR3 region has 16 residues. The J segment lost 1 base and the V segment lost 10 bases, leaving 11 bases of the junction unmatched. The CDR3 region is CATKGQGTSGSYEQYF. The CDR3 region has the DNA TGTGCCACAAAGGGACAGGGGACTAGCGGGTCCTACGAGCAGTACTTC.

This clone was observed a single time. The chain uses TRBV7-2 and TRBJ2-1; D may be TRBD2 (5 bases). Trimming took 7 bases from V and 7 from J, leaving 17 bases between them. Germline loops: CDR1 SGHTA, CDR2 FQGNSA. The CDR3 spans 14 residues. CDR3 sequence (DNA): TGTGCCAGCAAACCCCCCCGGGGTTGGAATGAGCAGTTCTTC. Protein: CASKPPRGWNEQFF.

This clone was picked up a small number of times. The V call is TRBV7-2, the J call TRBJ1-5, with D maybe TRBD1 (6 bases). This CDR3 spans 14 amino acids. Germline CDR1 SGHTA, CDR2 FQGNSA. V lost 0 bases to trimming and J lost 7 bases, with 10 bases between them. Written as DNA, the CDR3 is TGTGCCAGCAGCTTAGCAGGGAGGGGGCAGCCCCAGCATTTT. Protein sequence: CASSLAGRGQPQHF. Full variable domain (missing parts from reference TRBV7-2 and TRBJ1-5): GAGVSQSPSNKVTEKGKDVELRCDPISGHTALYWYRQSLGQGLEFLIYFQGNSAPDKSGLPSDRFSAERTGGSVSTLTIQRTQQEDSAVYLCASSLAGRGQPQHFGDGTRLSIL.

The V and J genes are TRBV29-1 and TRBJ2-7, with 13 nucleotides matching TRBD2. V gave up 6 bases and J gave up 3 bases; unmatched junction bases: 5. CDR1 and CDR2 (germline): SQVTM, ANQGSEA. The CDR3 sequence is 14 residues long. Written as DNA, the CDR3 is TGCAGCGTCCAACTAGCGGGAGGGGGCTACGAGCAGTACTTC. This encodes CSVQLAGGGYEQYF.

This chain uses TRBV6-1 with TRBJ1-2, with D unclear. Trimming left V 3 bases short and J 0 bases short, with 14 bases between. The germline CDR1 and CDR2 sequences are MNHNS and SASEGT. The CDR3 has 16 residues. CDR3 loop: CASSEDLRTANYGYTF. Here the CDR3 DNA reads TGTGCCAGCAGTGAGGACCTGAGGACGGCTAACTATGGCTACACCTTC.

The chain has TRBV19 and TRBJ2-3; 7 positions match TRBD2. Germline CDR1 is LNHDA and CDR2 is SQIVND (reference sequence). Trimming at V came to 5 bases and at J to 2 bases, leaving 13 bases not matched to a gene. CDR3 length: 17 amino acids. CDR3 residues: CASSAPGLSLLTDTQYF. CDR3 nucleotide sequence: TGTGCCAGTAGTGCTCCGGGACTATCCCTTCTCACAGATACGCAGTATTTT.

The CDR3 spells CASRNVLGELFF. The CDR3 DNA follows: TGCGCCAGCAGAAACGTTCTCGGGGAGCTGTTTTTT. This chain links TRBV5-1 with TRBJ2-2; no definite D call. V shed 5 bases and J shed 7 bases, with 9 bases lying between them. Germline CDR1 reads SGHRS; CDR2 reads YFSETQ. The CDR3 loop spans 12 amino acids.